A selection of T cell receptor beta chains follows, all from one sample in a study of CD8+ T cells in alopecia areata. Assay: immunoSEQ multiplex PCR; the TCRdb copy retains only in-frame clones and omits some. The data show approximately 100,000 clones, 60% seen once. The sequencing used CD8+ T cells sorted from blood, collected between weeks 55 and 65, from a patient treated with tofacitinib. The source of these receptors is a human donor with alopecia areata. Both conserved end residues are part of each CDR3. Fields, in order: clone size, V gene, D gene, J gene, CDR3 length, CDR3 DNA, CDR3 protein. A D gene is named only where the DNA matches it firmly. Clone sizes are given selectively: once, few, many, or a class where the clone is expanded.

clone_size: few; v_call: TRBV7-9; d_call: NA; j_call: TRBJ2-7; cdr3_length: 11; cdr3_nt: TGTGCCAGCGGTGCGGGGAACGAGCAGTACTTC; cdr3_aa: CASGAGNEQYF
clone_size: NA; v_call: TRBV13; d_call: TRBD1; j_call: TRBJ2-7; cdr3_length: 13; cdr3_nt: TGTGCCAGCAGCTTAACAGGGGAACACGAGCAGTACTTC; cdr3_aa: CASSLTGEHEQYF
clone_size: NA; v_call: TRBV13; d_call: NA; j_call: TRBJ2-3; cdr3_length: 11; cdr3_nt: TGTGCCAGCGGGGGAACAGATACGCAGTATTTT; cdr3_aa: CASGGTDTQYF
clone_size: NA; v_call: TRBV21-1; d_call: NA; j_call: TRBJ1-2; cdr3_length: 12; cdr3_nt: TGTGCCAGCAGCAACGGTCCAGGGTGGTACACCTTC; cdr3_aa: CASSNGPGWYTF
clone_size: NA; v_call: TRBV15; d_call: NA; j_call: TRBJ2-1; cdr3_length: 12; cdr3_nt: TGTGCCACCAGCAGAGGGGACAATGAGCAGTTCTTC; cdr3_aa: CATSRGDNEQFF
clone_size: NA; v_call: TRBV6-6; d_call: NA; j_call: TRBJ2-7; cdr3_length: 13; cdr3_nt: TGTGCCAGCAGTTACTCGAATCTATACGAGCAGTACTTC; cdr3_aa: CASSYSNLYEQYF
clone_size: once; v_call: TRBV9; d_call: TRBD1; j_call: TRBJ2-7; cdr3_length: 14; cdr3_nt: TGTGCCAGCAGCGACCGGGACAGACCCTACGAGCAGTACTTC; cdr3_aa: CASSDRDRPYEQYF
clone_size: NA; v_call: TRBV27; d_call: NA; j_call: TRBJ2-7; cdr3_length: 14; cdr3_nt: TGTGCCAGCAGTTTTAGTAGGACGGCAGACGAGCAGTACTTC; cdr3_aa: CASSFSRTADEQYF
clone_size: NA; v_call: TRBV6-5; d_call: TRBD1; j_call: TRBJ2-6; cdr3_length: 14; cdr3_nt: TGTGCCAGCGCACAGGGGACCGGGGCCAACGTCCTGACTTTC; cdr3_aa: CASAQGTGANVLTF
clone_size: NA; v_call: TRBV19; d_call: NA; j_call: TRBJ1-2; cdr3_length: 13; cdr3_nt: TGTGCCAGTAGTTCCGGGGCCCCCGGGGGCTACACCTTC; cdr3_aa: CASSSGAPGGYTF
clone_size: NA; v_call: TRBV4-2; d_call: NA; j_call: TRBJ2-1; cdr3_length: 15; cdr3_nt: TGTGCCAGCAGCCCGGACCCGACCGCTAAGAATGAGCAGTTCTTC; cdr3_aa: CASSPDPTAKNEQFF
clone_size: NA; v_call: TRBV5-5; d_call: NA; j_call: TRBJ1-1; cdr3_length: 13; cdr3_nt: TGTGCCAGCAGCTTAGGGGTGAACACTGAAGCTTTCTTT; cdr3_aa: CASSLGVNTEAFF
clone_size: NA; v_call: TRBV2; d_call: NA; j_call: TRBJ2-2; cdr3_length: 15; cdr3_nt: TGTGCCAGCAGTACAGGGTTGGTTCGGACCGGGGAGCTGTTTTTT; cdr3_aa: CASSTGLVRTGELFF
clone_size: NA; v_call: TRBV7-9; d_call: NA; j_call: TRBJ1-4; cdr3_length: 12; cdr3_nt: TGTGCCAGCAGCTTATCAAATGAAAAACTGTTTTTT; cdr3_aa: CASSLSNEKLFF
clone_size: NA; v_call: TRBV5-6; d_call: NA; j_call: TRBJ1-5; cdr3_length: 12; cdr3_nt: TGTGCCAGCAGCTTGGGCGATCAGCCCCAGCATTTT; cdr3_aa: CASSLGDQPQHF
clone_size: NA; v_call: TRBV19; d_call: NA; j_call: TRBJ2-3; cdr3_length: 11; cdr3_nt: TGTGCCAGTAGCCAGACGGATACGCAGTATTTT; cdr3_aa: CASSQTDTQYF
clone_size: NA; v_call: TRBV2; d_call: NA; j_call: TRBJ2-4; cdr3_length: 16; cdr3_nt: TGTGCCAGCGACCTAAGGGTCAAGGGAGCCAAAAACATTCAGTACTTC; cdr3_aa: CASDLRVKGAKNIQYF